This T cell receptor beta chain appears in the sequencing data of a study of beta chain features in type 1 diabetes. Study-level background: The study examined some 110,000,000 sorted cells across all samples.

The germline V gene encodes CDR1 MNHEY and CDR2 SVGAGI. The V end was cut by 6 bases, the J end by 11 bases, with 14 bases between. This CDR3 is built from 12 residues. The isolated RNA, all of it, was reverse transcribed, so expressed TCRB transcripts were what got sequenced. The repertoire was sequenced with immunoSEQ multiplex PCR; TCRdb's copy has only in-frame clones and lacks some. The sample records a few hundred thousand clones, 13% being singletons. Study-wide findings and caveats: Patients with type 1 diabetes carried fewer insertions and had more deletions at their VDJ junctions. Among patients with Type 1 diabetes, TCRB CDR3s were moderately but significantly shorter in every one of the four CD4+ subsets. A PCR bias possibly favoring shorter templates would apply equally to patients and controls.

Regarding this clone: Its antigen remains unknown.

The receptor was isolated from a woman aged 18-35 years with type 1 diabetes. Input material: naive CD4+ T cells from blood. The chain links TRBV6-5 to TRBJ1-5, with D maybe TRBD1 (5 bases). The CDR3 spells CASRERDSAQHF. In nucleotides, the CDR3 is TGTGCCAGCAGGGAGCGGGACTCGGCCCAGCATTTT.